The rows below give T cell receptor beta chains drawn from one sample of a study of human T cells and chemical hapten exposure. TCRdb re-analysed the reads in MiXCR, keeping a single row per CDR3 protein. Seen here are about 120,000 distinct CDR3 sequences, approximately 9% observed once, and the top ten hold approximately 1.4%. Sequenced input: whole blood. Receptors were obtained from a human donor in good health. Some clones in this sample may be carry-over from other donors' samples. CDR3s include the opening cysteine and the closing phenylalanine or tryptophan. The D gene is left open where the match is weak. Not every row has a clone size; where given, it reads once, few, many or a size class.

V gene,clone size,J gene,D gene,CDR3 DNA,CDR3 protein
TRBV3-1,few,TRBJ2-7,.,TGTGCCAGCAGCCAAGTGGACAAGCCCTACGAGCAGTACTTC,CASSQVDKPYEQYF
TRBV2,many,TRBJ1-4,.,TGTGCCCACGATGGGGGGGCAGGTAACCGGGAAAAACTGTTTTTT,CAHDGGAGNREKLFF
TRBV4-1,few,TRBJ1-1,TRBD1,TGCGCCAGCAGCCAAGTAAATTCCGGACAGGGAGGATCTGAAGCTTTCTTT,CASSQVNSGQGGSEAFF
TRBV7-6,many,TRBJ2-3,.,TGTGCCAGCAGCTTACAGCCCGATGGGACAGATACGCAGTATTTT,CASSLQPDGTDTQYF
TRBV29-1,.,TRBJ2-3,.,TGCAGCGTCCCGGACTTCCCTAGCACAGATACGCAGTATTTT,CSVPDFPSTDTQYF
TRBV14,many,TRBJ1-2,TRBD1,TGTGCCAGCAGCAAGGTGGGCGCGACAGGGGCCGGCTACACCTTC,CASSKVGATGAGYTF
TRBV29-1,few,TRBJ2-2,TRBD1,TGCAGCGTTGTTGGGACAGGGAGGGCCGGGGAGCTGTTTTTT,CSVVGTGRAGELFF
TRBV5-4,.,TRBJ1-3,.,TGTGCCAGCAGAGGAAACTCTGGAGACACCATATATTTT,CASRGNSGDTIYF
TRBV29-1,many,TRBJ1-1,TRBD1,TGCAGCGTAACCGGACAGGTGAACACTGAAGCTTTCTTT,CSVTGQVNTEAFF
TRBV7-2,.,TRBJ2-2,.,TGTGCCAGCAGCTTCCAGGAGAACACCGGGGAGCTGTTTTTT,CASSFQENTGELFF
TRBV11-3,.,TRBJ1-1,.,TGTGCCAGCAGCTGCCTACGGGTGAACACTGAAGCTTTCTTT,CASSCLRVNTEAFF
TRBV12-3/TRBV12-4,many,TRBJ1-1,.,TGTGCCAGCAGTTTTCTCTCTGAAGCTTTCTTT,CASSFLSEAFF
TRBV7-9,.,TRBJ1-2,.,TGTGCCAGCAGCTTATCAGACTACTATGGCTACACCTTC,CASSLSDYYGYTF
TRBV24-1,.,TRBJ1-5,.,TGTGCCACCAGTGATCGGGGGGTAAATCAGCCCCAGCATTTT,CATSDRGVNQPQHF
TRBV20-1,.,TRBJ2-2,TRBD1,TGCAGTGCCCTGGGGACAGGCCCGAACACCGGGGAGCTGTTTTTT,CSALGTGPNTGELFF
TRBV6-1,few,TRBJ2-5,.,TGTGCCAGCAGTGAAAGTCGTTCCTCTGGGGAGACCCAGTACTTC,CASSESRSSGETQYF
TRBV5-1,few,TRBJ2-7,TRBD1,TGCGCCAGCAGCTTGGTTGGACAGGACTACGAGCAGTACTTC,CASSLVGQDYEQYF
TRBV7-2,many,TRBJ1-5,.,TGTGCCAGCAGCCCGTCGGGGGGTAATCAGCCCCAGCATTTT,CASSPSGGNQPQHF
TRBV18,few,TRBJ1-1,TRBD1,TGTGCCAGCTCAGCCCGGGACAGGAACACTGAAGCTTTCTTT,CASSARDRNTEAFF
TRBV7-8,many,TRBJ1-4,TRBD1,TGTGCCAGCAGGGATAGGGGACAGGCAAATGAAAAACTGTTTTTT,CASRDRGQANEKLFF
TRBV5-1,many,TRBJ1-4,TRBD1,TGCGCCAGCAGAGCTGGACAGGGGGTCCGGTATGAAAAACTGTTTTTT,CASRAGQGVRYEKLFF
TRBV7-6,.,TRBJ2-7,.,TGTGCCAGCAGCTTAGCCGAGCAACGAGTCTACGAGCAGTACTTC,CASSLAEQRVYEQYF
TRBV5-1,many,TRBJ2-3,.,TGCGCCAGCAGCTCAGGGTCAGATACGCAGTATTTT,CASSSGSDTQYF
TRBV10-3,few,TRBJ2-3,.,TGTGCCATCAGTGAGATCTCGGCCACAGATACGCAGTATTTT,CAISEISATDTQYF
TRBV6-1,few,TRBJ2-5,.,TGTGCCAGCAGTGAAGAGGAGCAAGAGACCCAGTACTTC,CASSEEEQETQYF
TRBV6-5,few,TRBJ2-2,.,TGTGCCAGCAGTTACGCCGGGGAGAACACCGGGGAGCTGTTTTTT,CASSYAGENTGELFF
TRBV6-5,few,TRBJ2-1,TRBD2,TGTGCCAGCAGTACTCGACTAGCGGGGTTCAATGAGCAGTTCTTC,CASSTRLAGFNEQFF
TRBV12-3/TRBV12-4,few,TRBJ2-5,TRBD2,TGTGCCAGCAGCTCCGGTCGACTAGCGGTCCAAGAGACCCAGTACTTC,CASSSGRLAVQETQYF
TRBV25-1,few,TRBJ2-7,TRBD1,TGTGCCAGCAGAAACCGGGACAGGGGATCTGAGCAGTACTTC,CASRNRDRGSEQYF
TRBV20-1,many,TRBJ1-2,TRBD1,TGCAGTGCTGCCCGGGACAGGGAAGGGAAAAATGGCTACACCTTC,CSAARDREGKNGYTF
TRBV19,few,TRBJ1-1,.,TGTGCCAGTAGTATAGATCGGCGACAGGACTACATGAACACTGAAGCTTTCTTT,CASSIDRRQDYMNTEAFF
TRBV7-2,few,TRBJ2-3,TRBD2,TGTGCCAGCAGAACCGGGACTAGCGGGAGCACAGATACGCAGTATTTT,CASRTGTSGSTDTQYF
TRBV12-3/TRBV12-4,many,TRBJ2-1,.,TGTGCCAGCAGTTTACGGGGACTTGAGCAGTTCTTC,CASSLRGLEQFF
TRBV10-3,few,TRBJ2-7,.,TGTGCCACCGAGGGGGGACTGAGGAACGAGCAGTACTTC,CATEGGLRNEQYF
TRBV7-9,.,TRBJ2-3,.,TGTGCCAGCAGCTCAGGACTACGCACCGGTTCAGATACGCAGTATTTT,CASSSGLRTGSDTQYF
TRBV3-1,.,TRBJ2-2,.,TGTGCCAGCAGCCAAGAGCGGCAGGGGCTCGGGGAGCTGTTTTTT,CASSQERQGLGELFF
TRBV4-1,many,TRBJ1-5,.,TGCGCCAGCAGCCACGGTATACAGGATCAGCCCCAGCATTTT,CASSHGIQDQPQHF
TRBV19,few,TRBJ1-5,.,TGTGCCAGTAGCTCCCCCCGGGGGGCCAATCAGCCCCAGCATTTT,CASSSPRGANQPQHF
TRBV6-5,.,TRBJ1-1,.,TGTGCCAGCCATCGAAGAGTAGGAACTGAAGCTTTCTTT,CASHRRVGTEAFF
TRBV7-2,few,TRBJ2-2,.,TGTGCCAGCAGCTCAATGTTACTAGTCGGGGAGCTGTTTTTT,CASSSMLLVGELFF
TRBV12-3/TRBV12-4,few,TRBJ1-1,.,TGTGCCAGCAGTGCGAACACTGAAGCTTTCTTT,CASSANTEAFF
TRBV12-3/TRBV12-4,.,TRBJ2-5,.,TGTGCCAGCAGTTTAAGTGGGAACAGGGCATTTCAAGAGACCCAGTACTTC,CASSLSGNRAFQETQYF
TRBV12-3/TRBV12-4,.,TRBJ1-2,.,TGTGCCAGCAGTACCACAAACATCCACTATCCTCCCTATGGCTACACCTTC,CASSTTNIHYPPYGYTF
TRBV5-6,many,TRBJ1-2,TRBD1,TGTGCCAGCAGACCCGGGACAGGGGGCTACACCTTC,CASRPGTGGYTF
TRBV7-2,few,TRBJ2-1,TRBD2,TGTGCCAGCAGCTGGGGACTAGCGGGGGGGCCGGGCAATGAGCAGTTCTTC,CASSWGLAGGPGNEQFF
TRBV7-9,many,TRBJ2-7,.,TGTGCCAGCAGCTTAGCACTTGTGGGAGAGCAGTACTTC,CASSLALVGEQYF
TRBV27,.,TRBJ1-1,.,TGTGCCAGCAGTTCCTTGGGTGTATTGAACACTGAAGCTTTCTTT,CASSSLGVLNTEAFF